One and the same sample provided the 29 T cell receptor beta chains below, sequenced in a study of OX40 agonist ivuxolimab in advanced cancers. Measured with immunoSEQ multiplex PCR; TCRdb has only the in-frame clones, and not every one. The sample has 98,000 or so clones; roughly nine tenths are singletons. The material was CD4+ or CD8+ T cells sorted from blood, obtained in a trial of the OX40 agonist ivuxolimab. These receptors were collected from an adult with an advanced solid tumor such as melanoma, head and neck, liver or kidney cancer.

The chain carries TRBV19 and TRBJ2-2; 14 positions match TRBD2. Germline loops: CDR1 LNHDA, CDR2 SQIVND (reference sequence). J gave up 5 bases and V 3 bases, and 5 bases lay outside the gene matches. This CDR3 has 17 residues. In DNA form, the CDR3 reads TGTGCCAGTAGTATGGGACTAGCGGGAGTACGGACCGGGGAGCTGTTTTTT. Its protein product is CASSMGLAGVRTGELFF.

This chain joins TRBV29-1 and TRBJ1-2; 9 bases align to TRBD1. V lost 7 bases to trimming and J lost 6 bases; unmatched junction nucleotides: 12. The CDR3 has 14 residues. Germline V gene lookup returns CDR1 SQVTM and CDR2 ANQGSEA. The CDR3 coding sequence is TGCAGCGGACCCCGACAGGGGGTGAAAGATGGCTACACCTTC. Translated, it gives CSGPRQGVKDGYTF.

The chain recombines TRBV5-8 with TRBJ2-7; TRBD2 agrees at 15 bases. The CDR3 is made up of 15 amino acids. V shed 5 bases, J shed 6 bases, and the junction held 6 bases outside the gene matches. CDR1 SGHTS and CDR2 YDEGEE come from the germline V gene. In DNA form, the CDR3 reads TGTGCCAGCAGTTTCTTGGGACTAGCGGGAGGCGAGCAGTACTTC. It yields the protein CASSFLGLAGGEQYF.

This chain joins TRBV11-2 and TRBJ2-1, with 15 bases that match TRBD2. The germline gives CDR1 SGHAT, CDR2 FQNNGV. The CDR3 sequence is 17 residues long. The junction had 10 bases not matched to a gene; V was cut back by 6 bases and J by 7 bases. The CDR3 bases are TGTGCCAGCAGTCTTGGACTAGCGGGAGGGCTAGGGAATGAGCAGTTCTTC. Its translation: CASSLGLAGGLGNEQFF. Full variable domain (outside the CDR3, taken from reference TRBV11-2 and TRBJ2-1): EAGVAQSPRYKIIEKRQSVAFWCNPISGHATLYWYQQILGQGPKLLIQFQNNGVVDDSQLPKDRFSAERLKGVDSTLKIQPAKLEDSAVYLCASSLGLAGGLGNEQFFGPGTRLTVL.

The genes are TRBV18 and TRBJ2-3, with unresolved D. The CDR3 runs to 16 residues. Germline-derived CDR1 and CDR2 are KGHSH and LQKENI. Trimming removed 3 bases at V and 0 bases at J, with 13 bases between. CDR3 region: CASSPSSVTSTDTQYF. CDR3 in DNA: TGTGCCAGCTCACCGTCCAGCGTTACCAGCACAGATACGCAGTATTTT.

This clone was counted only a few times. The V call is TRBV30, the J call TRBJ1-1; D is ambiguous. Germline V CDR1 and CDR2: GTSNPN, SVGIG (reference sequence). The CDR3 length is 14 residues. The V end was cut by 0 bases, the J end by 3 bases, with 11 bases between. CDR3 loop: CAWSVFPGHTEAFF. In DNA form, the CDR3 reads TGTGCCTGGAGTGTATTCCCAGGTCACACTGAAGCTTTCTTT.

The genes are TRBV7-3 and TRBJ2-7; 11 bases fit TRBD2. CDR3 length: 16 amino acids. Germline CDR1 and CDR2: SGHTA and FQGTGA. V lost 3 bases to trimming and J lost 4 bases; unmatched junction nucleotides: 8. The CDR3 loop is CASSLLPGLAVYEQYF. CDR3 nucleotide sequence: TGTGCCAGCAGCTTGCTTCCGGGACTAGCGGTTTACGAGCAGTACTTC.

The chain carries TRBV30 and TRBJ1-3; no definite D call. This CDR3 comprises 16 residues. Germline V gene lookup returns CDR1 GTSNPN and CDR2 SVGIG (reference sequence). V lost 0 bases and J 0 bases, leaving 12 bases between the germline ends. The CDR3 DNA reads TGTGCCTGGAGTGTACTGGCTACCTACTCTGGAAACACCATATATTTT. Translating it yields CAWSVLATYSGNTIYF.

The V gene is TRBV7-3, the J gene TRBJ2-3; a possible D gene is TRBD1 (5 bases). Germline lookup yields CDR1 SGHTA and CDR2 FQGTGA. The CDR3 is 14 amino acids. Trimming cost V 3 bases and J 2 bases, with 9 bases left between them. CDR3 protein: CASSLGQITDTQYF. CDR3 DNA sequence: TGTGCCAGCAGCTTGGGGCAGATCACAGATACGCAGTATTTT.

This chain links TRBV18 with TRBJ2-3; the D gene is possibly TRBD1 (5 bases). This CDR3 spans 16 amino acids. The germline V and J ends were trimmed by 1 base and 3 bases, with 14 bases remaining between them. Per the germline V gene, CDR1 is KGHSH and CDR2 is LQKENI. As DNA, the CDR3 is TGTGCCAGCTCACCACTCGGGCAGGGCCTAACAGATACGCAGTATTTT. Amino acid sequence: CASSPLGQGLTDTQYF.

The chain links TRBV5-1 to TRBJ2-1; 8 positions agree with TRBD2. The length of the CDR3 is 14 residues. CDR1 SGHRS and CDR2 YFSETQ come from the germline V gene. Unmatched junction bases numbered 7, after V lost 4 bases and J lost 7 bases. CDR3 region: CASSAPGGGNEQFF. In DNA form, the CDR3 reads TGCGCCAGCAGCGCCCCCGGCGGGGGGAATGAGCAGTTCTTC.

Here the CDR3 DNA reads TGTGCCAGCTCCGAATCGGGCAATCAGCCCCAGCATTTT. It is translated as CASSESGNQPQHF. The gene calls are TRBV18 and TRBJ1-5; D call uncertain. In germline, CDR1 is KGHSH, CDR2 LQKENI. The V gene lost 6 bases and the J gene lost 2 bases, with 8 bases spanning the gap. CDR3 length equals 13 residues.

The rearrangement links TRBV9 to TRBJ1-4; tentative D call: TRBD1 (5 bases). CDR3 length: 14 residues. V lost 4 bases and J lost 6, with 13 bases in between. The V gene's germline CDR1 is SGDLS and CDR2 YYNGEE. CDR3 sequence reads: CASSLGTVDEKLFF. CDR3 nucleotide sequence: TGTGCCAGCAGCCTCGGGACGGTCGATGAAAAACTGTTTTTT.

This rearrangement joins TRBV7-2 to TRBJ2-5, with D uncertain. This CDR3 spans 12 amino acids. The V gene's germline CDR1 is SGHTA and CDR2 FQGNSA. Trimming pared 4 bases from V and 0 bases from J, leaving 3 bases between. The DNA of the CDR3 is TGTGCCAGCAGCTCGTACCAAGAGACCCAGTACTTC. Protein: CASSSYQETQYF.

For the CDR3, the DNA is TGCGCCAGCAGCAAGGGACTAGGGGGTCACAATGAGCAGTTCTTC. This encodes CASSKGLGGHNEQFF. The genes are TRBV4-1 and TRBJ2-1; 8 nucleotides align to TRBD2. Trimming at V came to 5 bases and at J to 5 bases, leaving 8 bases not matched to a gene. This CDR3 comprises 15 residues. Germline V gene data show CDR1 as MGHRA and CDR2 as YSYEKL.

The rearrangement uses TRBV18 and TRBJ2-4; TRBD2 aligns across 12 bases. The CDR3 length is 16 residues. V gave up 5 bases and J gave up 6 bases; unmatched junction bases: 8. The germline CDR1 and CDR2 sequences are KGHSH and LQKENI. The CDR3 reads CASSMTSGRSINIQYF. CDR3 DNA: TGTGCCAGCTCAATGACTAGCGGGAGATCCATAAACATTCAGTACTTC.

The chain is built from TRBV6-6 and TRBJ1-1, with TRBD1 as a possible D gene (6 bases). CDR3 length: 16 amino acids. The germline CDR1 and CDR2 sequences are MNHNY and SVGAGI (reference sequence). V was shortened by 7 bases and J by 3 bases, with 21 bases between the two germline ends. CDR3 loop: CASTPSSGGGDTEAFF. CDR3 DNA sequence: TGTGCCAGCACCCCATCGAGTGGGGGCGGGGACACTGAAGCTTTCTTT.

The CDR3 reads CASSHRAAGDEQFF. The CDR3 DNA sequence: TGTGCCAGCAGCCACCGGGCGGCAGGGGATGAGCAGTTCTTC. The chain combines TRBV5-4 with TRBJ2-1, with D possibly matching TRBD1 (6 bases). The CDR3 sequence is 14 residues long. V dropped 4 bases and J dropped 8 bases, with 16 bases sitting between them. Germline assignment: CDR1 SGHNT and CDR2 YYREEE (reference sequence).

V usage is TRBV18 and J usage is TRBJ1-1; possible D gene TRBD1, 6 bases. CDR1 is KGHSH and CDR2 is LQKENI in the germline V gene. CDR3 size: 15 residues. Trimming took off 3 bases at V and 7 bases at J, with 18 bases between the two ends. Here the CDR3 DNA reads TGTGCCAGCTCACCTTTCCCCCTGCAGGGGCTTGAAGCTTTCTTT. It translates to CASSPFPLQGLEAFF.

This rearrangement joins TRBV6-5 to TRBJ2-2; tentative D call: TRBD2 (5 bases). The CDR3 has 15 residues. With 7 bases removed from V and 0 bases from J, the gap between germline ends came to 12 bases. In germline, CDR1 is MNHEY, CDR2 SVGAGI. Written as DNA, the CDR3 is TGTGCCAGCATAGGTGCGGAGGCGAACACCGGGGAGCTGTTTTTT. Protein sequence: CASIGAEANTGELFF.

The chain recombines TRBV21-1 with TRBJ1-1. TRBV21-1 is reported as a pseudogene. This CDR3 has 17 amino acids. The CDR3 loop is CASSKDGQGGRNTEAFF. The CDR3 DNA is TGTGCCAGCAGCAAAGATGGGCAGGGTGGGAGGAACACTGAAGCTTTCTTT.

V usage is TRBV29-1 and J usage is TRBJ1-1, with a weak D call TRBD1 (5 bases). V lost 6 bases and J lost 6, with 20 bases in between. The CDR3 spans 14 residues. Germline CDR1 SQVTM, CDR2 ANQGSEA. The DNA for the CDR3 is TGCAGCGTAGTGGGGCGGTCTCGCACTTCTGAAGCTTTCTTT. Encoded protein: CSVVGRSRTSEAFF.

DNA for the CDR3: TGTGCCATCAGTGTTTCGACAGGGGAAAATCAGCCCCAGCATTTT. The encoded protein is CAISVSTGENQPQHF. V gene TRBV10-3 combines with J gene TRBJ1-5; 8 bases are shared with TRBD1. Germline V gene sequence: CDR1 ENHRY, CDR2 SYGVKD. The CDR3 loop spans 15 amino acids. Unmatched junction bases numbered 6, after V lost 4 bases and J lost 4 bases.

In its sample, this clone was seen a few times. The rearrangement joins TRBV30 to TRBJ1-2; 9 nucleotides line up with TRBD1. Per the germline V gene, CDR1 is GTSNPN and CDR2 is SVGIG (reference sequence). V dropped 6 bases and J dropped 5; count of bases not matched to a gene: 16. The CDR3 runs 16 residues. The DNA of the CDR3 is TGTGCCTGTTCGGGACAGGGAAGTTATTTATGGTATGGCTACACCTTC. Residues: CACSGQGSYLWYGYTF.

This chain joins TRBV4-2 and TRBJ1-4, with 8 nucleotides matching TRBD1. The CDR3 contains 16 residues. V dropped 1 base and J dropped 4; count of bases not matched to a gene: 5. Germline V gives CDR1 LGHNA, CDR2 YNFKEQ. CDR3 residues: CASSQAYGQGNEKLFF. CDR3 coding DNA: TGTGCCAGCAGCCAAGCTTACGGACAGGGTAATGAAAAACTGTTTTTT.

V gene TRBV6-5 combines with J gene TRBJ2-7; D possibly corresponds to TRBD2 (5 bases). This CDR3 region has 15 residues. The V and J ends lost 2 bases and 1 base respectively, with 12 bases between them. The V gene's germline CDR1 is MNHEY and CDR2 SVGAGI. For the CDR3, the DNA is TGTGCCAGCAGTTACAGGCGGGCAGGTTCCTACGAGCAGTACTTC. It translates to CASSYRRAGSYEQYF.

The chain employs TRBV21-1 and TRBJ2-1; the table assigns TRBD2, which was not confirmed against the DNA. TRBV21-1 has pseudogene status. The CDR3 extends over 17 amino acids. The CDR3 DNA sequence: TGTGCCAGCAGCCATCGGTTCCATTCTACTTCCTACAATGAGCAGTTCTTC. Amino acid sequence: CASSHRFHSTSYNEQFF.

V and J are TRBV28 and TRBJ2-3; D not resolved. V shed 6 bases and J shed 4 bases, with 11 bases lying between them. The CDR3 is made up of 13 amino acids. The germline V gene encodes CDR1 MDHEN and CDR2 SYDVKM. CDR3 protein: CASRNSIADTQYF. The CDR3 DNA follows: TGTGCCAGCAGAAACAGCATCGCAGATACGCAGTATTTT.

The chain links TRBV5-6 to TRBJ1-4; possible D gene TRBD1, 5 bases. The CDR3 is 13 residues long. Per germline, CDR1 SGHDT and CDR2 YYEEEE. With 1 base removed from V and 8 bases from J, the gap between germline ends came to 9 bases. CDR3 region: CASSLFRAEKLFF. The CDR3 DNA sequence: TGTGCCAGCAGCTTGTTCAGGGCGGAAAAACTGTTTTTT.